The rows below give T cell receptor beta chains drawn from one sample of a study of EBV T-cell therapy then PD-1 blockade in nasopharyngeal carcinoma. What these receptors recognize is not known. The protocol was immunoSEQ multiplex PCR, while the TCRdb copy is restricted to in-frame clones and leaves out a portion. The repertoire has tens of thousands of clones, around 84% of them found once; the top ten carry 30% to 35%. Sequencing used CD8+ T cells from blood, obtained at approximately day 250 from a patient whose treatment included autologous EBV-specific T cells and nivolumab. The source of these receptors is a man aged 35 to 55 with nasopharyngeal carcinoma. Each CDR3 is given with its conserved first and last residue. D genes are given only for firm matches. A row's size may be missing; if present it is once, few, many or a size class.

abundance: few; j_gene: TRBJ1-1; d_gene: NA; v_gene: TRBV7-9; CDR3nt: TGTGCCAGCAGCTTAGAGGGTGGAGGCACTGAAGCTTTCTTT; CDR3aa: CASSLEGGGTEAFF
abundance: NA; j_gene: TRBJ2-7; d_gene: NA; v_gene: TRBV7-2; CDR3nt: TGTGCCAGCAGCTTATCAGGACAGTACTACGAGCAGTACTTC; CDR3aa: CASSLSGQYYEQYF
abundance: NA; j_gene: TRBJ1-4; d_gene: TRBD1; v_gene: TRBV2; CDR3nt: TGTGCCAGCAGTACCGGACAGGGCGGGACTAATGAAAAACTGTTTTTT; CDR3aa: CASSTGQGGTNEKLFF
abundance: NA; j_gene: TRBJ2-1; d_gene: NA; v_gene: TRBV19; CDR3nt: TGTGCCAGTAGTATAGCTCGGGGAACGACCTACAATGAGCAGTTCTTC; CDR3aa: CASSIARGTTYNEQFF
abundance: few; j_gene: TRBJ2-7; d_gene: NA; v_gene: TRBV6-4; CDR3nt: TGTGCCAGCAGTGACTCTGAAGGGGCCGAGCAGTACTTC; CDR3aa: CASSDSEGAEQYF
abundance: NA; j_gene: TRBJ2-3; d_gene: TRBD2; v_gene: TRBV6-1; CDR3nt: TGTGCCAGCAGTGAAGAGCGGGGGGGCACAGATACGCAGTATTTT; CDR3aa: CASSEERGGTDTQYF
abundance: NA; j_gene: TRBJ2-7; d_gene: TRBD1; v_gene: TRBV7-8; CDR3nt: TGTGCCAGCAGCTTAGAGCTGGGACAGGGGTACGAGCAGTACTTC; CDR3aa: CASSLELGQGYEQYF
abundance: NA; j_gene: TRBJ1-1; d_gene: NA; v_gene: TRBV19; CDR3nt: TGTGCCAGTAGTATTTTCGGGGGAACTGAAGCTTTCTTT; CDR3aa: CASSIFGGTEAFF
abundance: NA; j_gene: TRBJ2-1; d_gene: NA; v_gene: TRBV5-1; CDR3nt: TGCGCCAGCAGCCCCGAACCGGGTCCTAGGGTCCATGAGCAGTTCTTC; CDR3aa: CASSPEPGPRVHEQFF
abundance: NA; j_gene: TRBJ1-6; d_gene: NA; v_gene: TRBV5-1; CDR3nt: TGCGCCAGCAGCTTGGGAAGACATAATTCACCCCTCCACTTT; CDR3aa: CASSLGRHNSPLHF
abundance: NA; j_gene: TRBJ2-3; d_gene: TRBD1; v_gene: TRBV7-3; CDR3nt: TGTGCCAGCAGCCCAGGGACAGGGGGCGCGACAGATACGCAGTATTTT; CDR3aa: CASSPGTGGATDTQYF
abundance: NA; j_gene: TRBJ2-2; d_gene: NA; v_gene: TRBV6-2/TRBV6-3; CDR3nt: TGTGCCAGCACCCCCAGGGGAGGGGGAAACACCGGGGAGCTGTTTTTT; CDR3aa: CASTPRGGGNTGELFF
abundance: NA; j_gene: TRBJ2-3; d_gene: TRBD1; v_gene: TRBV28; CDR3nt: TGTGCCAGCGAGACAGGGGCTACAGATACGCAGTATTTT; CDR3aa: CASETGATDTQYF
abundance: NA; j_gene: TRBJ2-7; d_gene: NA; v_gene: TRBV6-4; CDR3nt: TGTGCCAGCAGTGAAGGGGACGGAAGCTCCTACGAGCAGTACTTC; CDR3aa: CASSEGDGSSYEQYF
abundance: NA; j_gene: TRBJ2-7; d_gene: TRBD1; v_gene: TRBV14; CDR3nt: TGTGCCAGCAGCCTACCAGACAGGGGGCCCTACGAGCAGTACTTC; CDR3aa: CASSLPDRGPYEQYF
abundance: NA; j_gene: TRBJ1-6; d_gene: NA; v_gene: TRBV27; CDR3nt: TGTGCCAGCACTCCCCTAGGGTATAATTCACCCCTCCACTTT; CDR3aa: CASTPLGYNSPLHF
abundance: NA; j_gene: TRBJ2-3; d_gene: NA; v_gene: TRBV30; CDR3nt: TGTGCCTGGAGTGTGGAGGGGGGGCCGGCAGATACGCAGTATTTT; CDR3aa: CAWSVEGGPADTQYF
abundance: NA; j_gene: TRBJ2-7; d_gene: NA; v_gene: TRBV24-1; CDR3nt: TGTGCCACCGGTGAAGGTCGGCAGCAGTACTTC; CDR3aa: CATGEGRQQYF
abundance: NA; j_gene: TRBJ2-2; d_gene: NA; v_gene: TRBV27; CDR3nt: TGTGCCAGCAGTTTAAGGCTTAGCGGGGAGCTGTTTTTT; CDR3aa: CASSLRLSGELFF
abundance: once; j_gene: TRBJ2-1; d_gene: NA; v_gene: TRBV27; CDR3nt: TGTGCCAGCAGTTTGGGGATGACTGAGCAGTTCTTC; CDR3aa: CASSLGMTEQFF
abundance: NA; j_gene: TRBJ1-6; d_gene: NA; v_gene: TRBV15; CDR3nt: TGTGCCACCAGCAGAGAAGGGGCAGACAGTAGTTCACCCCTCCACTTT; CDR3aa: CATSREGADSSSPLHF
abundance: NA; j_gene: TRBJ2-7; d_gene: NA; v_gene: TRBV5-4; CDR3nt: TGTGCCAGCAGCTTGGGCCCCGGTCCAGGGACTTACGAGCAGTACTTC; CDR3aa: CASSLGPGPGTYEQYF
abundance: NA; j_gene: TRBJ2-1; d_gene: NA; v_gene: TRBV18; CDR3nt: TGTGCCAGCTCACCAATGACTGACAATGAGCAGTTCTTC; CDR3aa: CASSPMTDNEQFF
abundance: NA; j_gene: TRBJ1-1; d_gene: TRBD1; v_gene: TRBV6-4; CDR3nt: TGTGCCAGCAGGGACAGGGGCACCACTGAAGCTTTCTTT; CDR3aa: CASRDRGTTEAFF
abundance: once; j_gene: TRBJ2-1; d_gene: NA; v_gene: TRBV7-9; CDR3nt: TGTGCCAGCAGCTTCAAATGGGGGGGCGACTACAATGAGCAGTTCTTC; CDR3aa: CASSFKWGGDYNEQFF
abundance: NA; j_gene: TRBJ1-1; d_gene: TRBD1; v_gene: TRBV5-6; CDR3nt: TGTGCCAGCAGCCTCGGGACAGAGGCTTTCTTT; CDR3aa: CASSLGTEAFF
abundance: NA; j_gene: TRBJ2-7; d_gene: NA; v_gene: TRBV5-1; CDR3nt: TGCGCCAGCAGCTTGGAAACAGAATACGACGAGCAGTACTTC; CDR3aa: CASSLETEYDEQYF
abundance: few; j_gene: TRBJ2-3; d_gene: TRBD1; v_gene: TRBV2; CDR3nt: TGTGCCAGCGCGGGACAGGGAGTCACAGATACGCAGTATTTT; CDR3aa: CASAGQGVTDTQYF
abundance: NA; j_gene: TRBJ1-1; d_gene: TRBD1; v_gene: TRBV4-1; CDR3nt: TGCGCCAGCAGCTCACGGACAGGGTCGGGGCCTGAAGCTTTCTTT; CDR3aa: CASSSRTGSGPEAFF
abundance: few; j_gene: TRBJ1-1; d_gene: NA; v_gene: TRBV2; CDR3nt: TGTGCCAGCAGTCCGGGCCCCGGGTTGGCCGAAGCTTTCTTT; CDR3aa: CASSPGPGLAEAFF
abundance: NA; j_gene: TRBJ2-1; d_gene: TRBD2; v_gene: TRBV6-4; CDR3nt: TGTGCCAGCAGTGAAGGACTAGCATCCAATGAGCAGTTCTTC; CDR3aa: CASSEGLASNEQFF
abundance: NA; j_gene: TRBJ1-2; d_gene: NA; v_gene: TRBV6-2/TRBV6-3; CDR3nt: TGTGCCAGCAGTTACTCGAACCCCCTTGGGGGCTACACCTTC; CDR3aa: CASSYSNPLGGYTF
abundance: NA; j_gene: TRBJ2-5; d_gene: TRBD1; v_gene: TRBV5-1; CDR3nt: TGCGCCAGCTGCACGACAGGGCCTAAAATACACCAAGAGACCCAGTACTTC; CDR3aa: CASCTTGPKIHQETQYF
abundance: NA; j_gene: TRBJ2-1; d_gene: NA; v_gene: TRBV6-5; CDR3nt: TGTGCCAGCAGAGGACAGCGGGGTTTCAATGAGCAGTTCTTC; CDR3aa: CASRGQRGFNEQFF
abundance: NA; j_gene: TRBJ1-1; d_gene: NA; v_gene: TRBV4-1; CDR3nt: TGCGCCAGCAGCCAAGAGGGAGTCGATATGAACACTGAAGCTTTCTTT; CDR3aa: CASSQEGVDMNTEAFF
abundance: NA; j_gene: TRBJ2-7; d_gene: NA; v_gene: TRBV7-6; CDR3nt: TGTGCCAGCAGCCCCCCCGGGGGGCTAGAGCAGTACTTC; CDR3aa: CASSPPGGLEQYF
abundance: NA; j_gene: TRBJ1-2; d_gene: TRBD1; v_gene: TRBV7-9; CDR3nt: TGTGCCAGCAGCCTGAATCGGGACAGAGCCTCAGGGGGCTACACCTTC; CDR3aa: CASSLNRDRASGGYTF
abundance: NA; j_gene: TRBJ1-5; d_gene: NA; v_gene: TRBV7-9; CDR3nt: TGTGCCAGCAGCTTAGGGGGGATGGGCAATCAGCCCCAGCATTTT; CDR3aa: CASSLGGMGNQPQHF
abundance: NA; j_gene: TRBJ2-1; d_gene: TRBD2; v_gene: TRBV25-1; CDR3nt: TGTGCCACCATGGGGGGGACGGGATACAATGAGCAGTTCTTC; CDR3aa: CATMGGTGYNEQFF
abundance: NA; j_gene: TRBJ2-7; d_gene: NA; v_gene: TRBV5-4; CDR3nt: TGTGCCAGCAGCTTGGACCGGGACAATCGCGACGAGCAGTACTTC; CDR3aa: CASSLDRDNRDEQYF
abundance: NA; j_gene: TRBJ2-3; d_gene: NA; v_gene: TRBV5-5; CDR3nt: TGTGCCAGCAGCTTGGAGGGGGACACAGATACGCAGTATTTT; CDR3aa: CASSLEGDTDTQYF